This entry lists 28 T cell receptor beta chains sequenced from one sample in a study of pediatric ulcerative colitis. Here immunoSEQ multiplex PCR was the method, and the copy in TCRdb shows in-frame clones only, minus some. The sample lists tens of thousands of clones, 78% occurring once. Rectal tissue came from one to two pinch biopsies taken at colonoscopy. Input material: gut tissue. The receptors were gathered from a girl under 18 with moderate ulcerative colitis.

This clone was counted between two and nine times. The V and J genes are TRBV27 and TRBJ1-2, with 8 bases that match TRBD1. V trimming: 7 bases; J trimming: 4 bases; junction bases outside the gene matches: 14. The length of the CDR3 is 16 residues. In germline, CDR1 is MNHEY, CDR2 SMNVEV (reference sequence). The CDR3, as DNA: TGTGCCAGCAAAAGGTCCGGGACAGGAGGGAGCTATGGCTACACCTTC. This encodes CASKRSGTGGSYGYTF.

The gene calls are TRBV5-1 and TRBJ1-2; D uncertain. V shed 0 bases and J shed 0 bases, with 15 bases lying between them. The germline V gene encodes CDR1 SGHRS and CDR2 YFSETQ. The CDR3 spans 17 residues. CDR3 nucleotides: TGCGCCAGCAGCTTGGTAGGTGGACCCTTGGCTAACTATGGCTACACCTTC. Its protein product is CASSLVGGPLANYGYTF.

The CDR3 nucleotides read TGTGCCAGCAGTGCCCGACAGCAGAACACTGAAGCTTTCTTT. It codes for CASSARQQNTEAFF. The chain has TRBV28 and TRBJ1-1; perhaps TRBD1 as D (5 bases). The CDR3 loop spans 14 amino acids. The V and J ends lost 5 bases and 1 base respectively, with 11 bases between them. Germline V gene data show CDR1 as MDHEN and CDR2 as SYDVKM.

V gene TRBV6-6 combines with J gene TRBJ2-7; D not certain. The V and J ends lost 2 bases and 7 bases respectively, with 6 bases between them. The CDR3 totals 11 residues. From germline, CDR1 is MNHNY and CDR2 SVGAGI (reference sequence). CDR3 protein: CASSYTGEQYF. The CDR3 nucleotides read TGTGCCAGCAGTTACACCGGGGAGCAGTACTTC.

The gene calls are TRBV18 and TRBJ1-4; 7 nucleotides align to TRBD1. Losses at the gene ends were 4 bases for V and 8 bases for J; bases not matched to a gene: 7. CDR1 is KGHSH and CDR2 is LQKENI in the germline V gene. The CDR3 is 14 amino acids. Here the CDR3 DNA reads TGTGCCAGCTCACAAGGGGGCGCAGAGGAAAAACTGTTTTTT. It encodes CASSQGGAEEKLFF.

The rearrangement links TRBV9 to TRBJ1-2; D not resolved. The length of the CDR3 is 15 residues. CDR1 SGDLS and CDR2 YYNGEE come from the germline V gene. V was clipped by 3 bases and J by 0 bases, with 12 bases between them. The CDR3 sequence: CASSAGSLANYGYTF. DNA of the CDR3: TGTGCCAGCAGCGCGGGATCGCTAGCTAACTATGGCTACACCTTC.

The genes are TRBV6-5 and TRBJ1-5; no firm D call. Germline V gene sequence: CDR1 MNHEY, CDR2 SVGAGI. The CDR3 is made up of 15 amino acids. Trimming stripped 0 bases from V and 5 bases from J, with 11 bases between. CDR3 sequence (DNA): TGTGCCAGCAGTTACTCATTGGCGCGGGATCAGCCCCAGCATTTT. Translation: CASSYSLARDQPQHF.

Details on this clone: One end of the junction is discordant with germline, which a read error may explain. V usage is TRBV11-2 and J usage is TRBJ2-7, with a possible D match to TRBD1 (5 bases). CDR3 length: 14 amino acids. Per germline, CDR1 SGHAT and CDR2 FQNNGV. The CDR3 DNA sequence: TGTGCCAGCAGCTTAAACAGGTCACCCTATGAGCAGTACTTC. Residues: CASSLNRSPYEQYF.

The CDR3 DNA follows: TGTGCCACTAGGAGCGGAGGCCCCTACAATGAGCAGTTCTTC. Its translation: CATRSGGPYNEQFF. V and J are TRBV5-4 and TRBJ2-1, with D perhaps matching TRBD2 (5 bases). Trimming removed 9 bases from V and 2 bases from J, with 15 bases in between. The CDR3 has 14 residues. Germline lookup yields CDR1 SGHNT and CDR2 YYREEE (reference sequence). The full variable domain, completed using reference TRBV5-4 and TRBJ2-1, is ETGVTQSPTHLIKTRGQQVTLRCSSQSGHNTVSWYQQALGQGPQFIFQYYREEENGRGNFPPRFSGLQFPNYSSELNVNALELDDSALYLCATRSGGPYNEQFFGPGTRLTVL.

The CDR3 here is CAWSVRTSGRSEQFF. The CDR3 nucleotides read TGTGCCTGGAGTGTACGGACTAGCGGGAGAAGTGAGCAGTTCTTC. This sequence joins TRBV30 and TRBJ2-1; 13 bases agree with TRBD2. The V gene end was trimmed by 0 bases and the J gene end by 9 bases; junction bases not matched to a gene: 5. The germline CDR1 and CDR2 sequences are GTSNPN and SVGIG (reference sequence). CDR3 length equals 15 residues.

This sequence joins TRBV29-1 and TRBJ2-1; tentatively, D is TRBD1 or TRBD2 (6 bases each). The germline gives CDR1 SQVTM, CDR2 ANQGSEA. This CDR3 is 16 amino acids long. Between the trimmed V and J ends, which lost 4 bases and 0 bases, there was a span of 16 bases. CDR3 loop: CSVGSSAGHSYNEQFF. The CDR3 bases are TGCAGCGTTGGAAGCTCGGCGGGACACTCCTACAATGAGCAGTTCTTC.

This sequence joins TRBV2 and TRBJ2-3, with 9 bases matching TRBD2. After removal of 11 bases from V and 5 bases from J, the junction contained 17 bases not matched to a gene. The CDR3 spans 16 residues. Germline CDR1 is SNHLY and CDR2 is FYNNEI. Here the CDR3 DNA reads TGTGCCGCCCTTACCCTGACTAGCGGTGGGGTAGATACGCAGTATTTT. Residues: CAALTLTSGGVDTQYF.

This sequence joins TRBV5-1 and TRBJ2-7, with a possible D match to TRBD1 (6 bases). Germline CDR1 SGHRS, CDR2 YFSETQ. CDR3 length: 17 amino acids. V was cut by 4 bases and J by 2 bases, with 22 bases left in between. As DNA, the CDR3 is TGCGCCAGCAGCCCAGGTCCCCTGGGGGCGGGCACCTACGAGCAGTACTTC. Amino acids: CASSPGPLGAGTYEQYF.

The V gene is TRBV9, the J gene TRBJ2-7, with 7 bases matching TRBD2. Germline-derived CDR1 and CDR2 are SGDLS and YYNGEE. The CDR3 has 16 residues. V lost 4 bases and J lost 2; bases outside the gene matches: 12. CDR3 nucleotide sequence: TGTGCCAGCAGCCTCCACCGGGAGGTCCTCCCCTACGAGCAGTACTTC. It is translated as CASSLHREVLPYEQYF.

This clone was detected a few times. The chain is built from TRBV28 and TRBJ1-5, with D perhaps matching TRBD1 (5 bases). Germline CDR1 MDHEN, CDR2 SYDVKM. The V and J ends lost 4 bases and 0 bases respectively, with 16 bases between them. This CDR3 has 17 amino acids. CDR3 sequence (DNA): TGTGCCAGCAGTTCACTCCGGGCTGGGGGTAGCAATCAGCCCCAGCATTTT. This codes for CASSSLRAGGSNQPQHF.

The chain combines TRBV7-9 with TRBJ1-1; 7 nucleotides align to TRBD1. Per germline, CDR1 SEHNR and CDR2 FQNEAQ (reference sequence). With V trimmed by 5 bases and J by 4 bases, 13 bases remained unmatched. The CDR3 consists of 16 residues. Here the CDR3 DNA reads TGTGCCAGCAGCCCCGCGGAGGGGGCGTCTATCACTGAAGCTTTCTTT. It codes for CASSPAEGASITEAFF. The full variable domain, its missing parts supplied by reference TRBV7-9 and TRBJ1-1, is DTGVSQNPRHKITKRGQNVTFRCDPISEHNRLYWYRQTLGQGPEFLTYFQNEAQLEKSRLLSDRFSAERPKGSFSTLEIQRTEQGDSAMYLCASSPAEGASITEAFFGQGTRLTVV.

The sample holds a few counts of this clone. The chain uses TRBV2 and TRBJ2-7; possible D gene TRBD1, 5 bases. This CDR3 has 14 residues. Trimming removed 1 base from V and 7 bases from J, with 14 bases in between. Germline V lookup: CDR1 SNHLY, CDR2 FYNNEI. The DNA for the CDR3 is TGTGCCAGCAGTGAAGGGGGCCACTCCCGGGAGCAGTACTTC. The encoded protein is CASSEGGHSREQYF.

This rearrangement joins TRBV25-1 to TRBJ1-2; D is possibly TRBD1 (5 bases). The CDR3 length is 17 residues. The germline V gene encodes CDR1 MGHDK and CDR2 SYGVNS. Trimming took 4 bases from V and 4 from J, leaving 22 bases between them. This CDR3 reads CASSAQGSVSATYGYTF. Here the CDR3 DNA reads TGTGCCAGCAGTGCGCAGGGCTCCGTATCGGCTACCTATGGCTACACCTTC.

The chain combines TRBV18 with TRBJ2-3; D unclear. The CDR3 is 12 residues long. CDR1 is KGHSH and CDR2 is LQKENI in the germline V gene. V lost 2 bases to trimming and J lost 4 bases, with 4 bases between them. In DNA form, the CDR3 reads TGTGCCAGCTCACCAATCTCAGATACGCAGTATTTT. Its protein is CASSPISDTQYF.

The chain carries TRBV7-2 and TRBJ2-2, with D possibly TRBD1 on 5 matching bases. The germline CDR1 and CDR2 sequences are SGHTA and FQGNSA. The CDR3 spans 13 residues. V was shortened by 4 bases and J by 4 bases, with 7 bases between the two germline ends. The DNA of the CDR3 is TGTGCCAGCAGCTGGACAACCACCGGGGAGCTGTTTTTT. Protein sequence: CASSWTTTGELFF.

This chain connects TRBV5-6 to TRBJ2-1; maybe TRBD1 (6 bases). CDR3 length equals 15 residues. Germline lookup yields CDR1 SGHDT and CDR2 YYEEEE. V was clipped by 4 bases and J by 6 bases, with 17 bases between them. DNA for the CDR3: TGTGCCAGCAGCCCGGGGACACATGGGCTCAATGAGCAGTTCTTC. Translating it yields CASSPGTHGLNEQFF.

The chain uses TRBV6-5 and TRBJ2-3, with TRBD2 matching over 7 bases. This CDR3 has 12 amino acids. Germline V CDR1 and CDR2: MNHEY, SVGAGI. V shed 6 bases and J 4 bases; nucleotides not matched to a gene: 1. This CDR3 is CASSRGADTQYF. The CDR3 DNA reads TGTGCCAGCAGCCGGGGGGCAGATACGCAGTATTTT.

The chain carries TRBV30 and TRBJ2-5; TRBD1 aligns across 9 bases. This CDR3 region has 14 residues. In germline, CDR1 is GTSNPN, CDR2 SVGIG (reference sequence). V shed 5 bases, J shed 3 bases, and the junction held 7 bases outside the gene matches. CDR3: CAWDTGGPEETQYF. The CDR3 bases are TGTGCCTGGGATACAGGGGGCCCGGAAGAGACCCAGTACTTC.

This clone occurred a few times. V and J are TRBV9 and TRBJ1-3; D gene unclear. Germline lookup yields CDR1 SGDLS and CDR2 YYNGEE. V was pared by 0 bases and J by 0 bases, with 19 bases between. The CDR3 loop spans 19 amino acids. Here the CDR3 reads CASSVETPTQLRSGNTIYF. The CDR3 DNA follows: TGTGCCAGCAGCGTAGAAACCCCGACACAGCTTCGCTCTGGAAACACCATATATTTT.

The chain joins TRBV5-4 to TRBJ2-2; D is ambiguous. CDR3 length: 13 residues. V gave up 4 bases and J gave up 3 bases, with 7 bases separating them. Germline CDR1 reads SGHNT; CDR2 reads YYREEE (reference sequence). CDR3 loop: CASSDIYTGELFF. The CDR3 coding sequence is TGTGCCAGCAGCGACATTTACACCGGGGAGCTGTTTTTT.

V and J are TRBV7-9 and TRBJ1-4; D remains ambiguous. Germline CDR1 SEHNR, CDR2 FQNEAQ (reference sequence). This CDR3 has 14 residues. The V and J ends lost 6 bases and 8 bases respectively, with 16 bases between them. CDR3 residues: CASSDVQAGEKLFF. CDR3 nucleotides: TGTGCCAGCAGTGATGTGCAGGCCGGAGAAAAACTGTTTTTT. Filled out from reference TRBV7-9 and TRBJ1-4, the complete variable domain reads DTGVSQNPRHKITKRGQNVTFRCDPISEHNRLYWYRQTLGQGPEFLTYFQNEAQLEKSRLLSDRFSAERPKGSFSTLEIQRTEQGDSAMYLCASSDVQAGEKLFFGSGTQLSVL.

The chain joins TRBV4-1 to TRBJ2-2; possibly TRBD2 for D (6 bases). The V gene lost 0 bases and the J gene lost 0 bases, with 11 bases spanning the gap. The CDR3 runs 17 residues. The germline V gene has CDR1 MGHRA and CDR2 YSYEKL. The CDR3 region has the DNA TGCGCCAGCAGCCAAGATAGCTGGGGGGCGAACACCGGGGAGCTGTTTTTT. Protein: CASSQDSWGANTGELFF.

The rearrangement uses TRBV9 and TRBJ2-7, with D hard to call. V was shortened by 0 bases and J by 1 base, with 8 bases between the two germline ends. This CDR3 contains 14 residues. CDR1 SGDLS and CDR2 YYNGEE come from the germline V gene. CDR3 residues: CASSVDDGSYEQYF. CDR3 sequence (DNA): TGTGCCAGCAGCGTAGATGACGGATCCTACGAGCAGTACTTC.